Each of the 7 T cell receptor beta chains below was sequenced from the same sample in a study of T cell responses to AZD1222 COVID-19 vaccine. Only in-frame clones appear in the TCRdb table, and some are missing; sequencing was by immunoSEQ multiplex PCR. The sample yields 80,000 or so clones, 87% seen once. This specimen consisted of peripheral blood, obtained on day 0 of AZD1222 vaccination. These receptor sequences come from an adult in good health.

The CDR3 DNA follows: TGTGCCAGCAGTTACTCGACGGGGAATGAGCAGTTCTTC. It translates to CASSYSTGNEQFF. The rearrangement links TRBV6-6 to TRBJ2-1; perhaps TRBD2 as D (5 bases). CDR1 and CDR2 from the germline V gene are MNHNY and SVGAGI (reference sequence). The CDR3 has 13 amino acids. V lost 0 bases and J lost 7, with 7 bases in between.

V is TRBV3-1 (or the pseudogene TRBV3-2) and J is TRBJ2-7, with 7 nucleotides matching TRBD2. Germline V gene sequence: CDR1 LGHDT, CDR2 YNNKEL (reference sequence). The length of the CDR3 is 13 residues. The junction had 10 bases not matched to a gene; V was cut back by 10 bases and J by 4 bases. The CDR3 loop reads CATRPGGRYEQYF. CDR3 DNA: TGTGCCACCAGACCGGGGGGACGGTACGAGCAGTACTTC.

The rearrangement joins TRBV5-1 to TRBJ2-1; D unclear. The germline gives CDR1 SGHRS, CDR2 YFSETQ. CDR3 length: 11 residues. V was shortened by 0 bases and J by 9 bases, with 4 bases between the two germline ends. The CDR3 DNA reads TGCGCCAGCAGCTTGGGGTCTGAGCAGTTCTTC. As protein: CASSLGSEQFF. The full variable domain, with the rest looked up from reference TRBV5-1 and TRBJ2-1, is KAGVTQTPRYLIKTRGQQVTLSCSPISGHRSVSWYQQTPGQGLQFLFEYFSETQRNKGNFPGRFSGRQFSNSRSEMNVSTLELGDSALYLCASSLGSEQFFGPGTRLTVL.

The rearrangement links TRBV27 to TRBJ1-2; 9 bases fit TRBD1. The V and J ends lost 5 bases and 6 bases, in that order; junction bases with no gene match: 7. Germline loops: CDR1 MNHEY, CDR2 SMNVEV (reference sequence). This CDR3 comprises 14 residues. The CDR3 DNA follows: TGTGCCAGCAGTCGGTGGACAGGGGAGGATGGCTACACCTTC. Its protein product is CASSRWTGEDGYTF.

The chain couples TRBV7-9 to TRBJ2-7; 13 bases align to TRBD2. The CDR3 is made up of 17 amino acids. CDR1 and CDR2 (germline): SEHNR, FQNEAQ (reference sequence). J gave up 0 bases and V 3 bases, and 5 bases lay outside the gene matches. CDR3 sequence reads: CASSLGLAGSSSYEQYF. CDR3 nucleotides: TGTGCCAGCAGCTTGGGACTAGCGGGATCGAGCTCCTACGAGCAGTACTTC.

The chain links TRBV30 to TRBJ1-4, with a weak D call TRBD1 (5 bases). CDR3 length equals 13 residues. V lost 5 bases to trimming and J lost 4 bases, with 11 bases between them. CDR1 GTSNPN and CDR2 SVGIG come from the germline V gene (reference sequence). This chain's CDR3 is CAWRDSVNEKLFF. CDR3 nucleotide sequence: TGTGCCTGGCGGGACTCCGTTAATGAAAAACTGTTTTTT.

This CDR3 reads CASTDPNQPQHF. The CDR3 DNA reads TGTGCCAGCACCGACCCGAATCAGCCCCAGCATTTT. The rearrangement links TRBV28 to TRBJ1-5; no definite D call. Trimming cost V 7 bases and J 4 bases, with 8 bases left between them. This CDR3 has 12 amino acids. Germline CDR1 is MDHEN and CDR2 is SYDVKM.